This T cell receptor (beta chain) was found in a study of blood T cell repertoires in COVID-19. Overall study context: Researchers got acute and convalescent COVID-19 samples from the United States, Italy and Spain. T cells, B-cell-depleted T cells, or PBMCs supplied cDNA or gDNA.

The CDR3 consists of 16 residues. Per the germline V gene, CDR1 is LGHDT and CDR2 is YNNKEL (reference sequence). The V gene end was trimmed by 2 bases and the J gene end by 7 bases; junction bases not matched to a gene: 11. Original analysis: Reference gene primers were amplified, and this amplification served to estimate nucleated cell counts. Generated by immunoSEQ multiplex PCR, the TCRdb table keeps only in-frame clones and is missing some. The D gene and trimming were derived from the DNA, and the V and J assignments and clone size from that table. The table shows 240,000 or so clones, with under 85% occurring only once.

The sample comprised peripheral blood. V gene TRBV3-1 (or the pseudogene TRBV3-2) combines with J gene TRBJ1-2; 9 bases map to TRBD1. The TCR comes from a man aged 25-40 years who had recovered from COVID-19. This CDR3 reads CASSQKPGQGGFGYTF. The CDR3 region has the DNA TGTGCCAGCAGCCAAAAACCGGGACAGGGAGGGTTTGGCTACACCTTC.